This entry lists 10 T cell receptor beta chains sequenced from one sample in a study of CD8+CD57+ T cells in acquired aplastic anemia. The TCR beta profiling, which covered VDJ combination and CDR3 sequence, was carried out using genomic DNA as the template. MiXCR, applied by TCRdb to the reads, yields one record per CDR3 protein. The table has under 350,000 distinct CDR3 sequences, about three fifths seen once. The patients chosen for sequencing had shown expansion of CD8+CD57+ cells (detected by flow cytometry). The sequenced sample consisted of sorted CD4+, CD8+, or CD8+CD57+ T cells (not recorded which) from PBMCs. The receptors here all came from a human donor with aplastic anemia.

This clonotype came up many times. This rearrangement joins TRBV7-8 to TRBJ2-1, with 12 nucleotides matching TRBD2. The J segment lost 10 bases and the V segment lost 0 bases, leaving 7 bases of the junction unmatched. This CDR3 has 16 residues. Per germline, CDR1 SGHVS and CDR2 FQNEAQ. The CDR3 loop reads CASSLATSGGRGEQFF. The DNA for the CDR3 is TGTGCCAGCAGCTTAGCGACTAGCGGGGGAAGAGGCGAGCAGTTCTTC.

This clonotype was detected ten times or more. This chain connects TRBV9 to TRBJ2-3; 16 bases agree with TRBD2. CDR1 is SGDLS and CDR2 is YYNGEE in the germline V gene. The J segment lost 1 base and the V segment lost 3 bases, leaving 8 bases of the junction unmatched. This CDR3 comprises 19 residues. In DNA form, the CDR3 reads TGTGCCAGCAGCGCGTTGGGACTAGCGGGGGGGAGAGGCACAGATACGCAGTATTTT. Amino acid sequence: CASSALGLAGGRGTDTQYF.

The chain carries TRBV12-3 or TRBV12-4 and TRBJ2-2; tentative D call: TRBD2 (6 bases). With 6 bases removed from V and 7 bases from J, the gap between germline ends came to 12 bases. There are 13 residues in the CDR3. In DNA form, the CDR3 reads TGTGCCAGCAGGCGGGACGTGGACGGGGAGCTGTTTTTT. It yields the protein CASRRDVDGELFF.

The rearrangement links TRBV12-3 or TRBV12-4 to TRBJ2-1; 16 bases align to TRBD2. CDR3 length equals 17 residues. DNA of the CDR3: TGTGCTAGTGGTTGGGGACTAGCGGGGGGGCGGTACAATGAGCAGTTCTTC. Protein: CASGWGLAGGRYNEQFF.

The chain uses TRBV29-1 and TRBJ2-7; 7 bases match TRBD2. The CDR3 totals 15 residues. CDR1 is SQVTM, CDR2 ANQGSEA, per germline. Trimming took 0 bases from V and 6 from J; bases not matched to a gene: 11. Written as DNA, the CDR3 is TGCAGCGTTGAAGATCGGGCTAGCGGTATAACCGAGCAGTACTTC. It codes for CSVEDRASGITEQYF.

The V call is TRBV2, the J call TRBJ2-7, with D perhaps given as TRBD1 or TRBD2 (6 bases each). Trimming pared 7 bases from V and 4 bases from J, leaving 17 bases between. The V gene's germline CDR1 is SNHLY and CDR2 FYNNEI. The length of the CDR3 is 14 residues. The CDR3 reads CASTLDGGIYEQYF. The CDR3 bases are TGTGCCAGCACCTTAGACGGGGGCATTTACGAGCAGTACTTC.

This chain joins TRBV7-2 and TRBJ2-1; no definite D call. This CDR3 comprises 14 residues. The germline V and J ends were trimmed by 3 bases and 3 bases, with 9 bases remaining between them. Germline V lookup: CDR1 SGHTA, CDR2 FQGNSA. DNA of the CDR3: TGTGCCAGCAGCTTGTTATCAAACTACAATGAGCAGTTCTTC. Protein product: CASSLLSNYNEQFF.

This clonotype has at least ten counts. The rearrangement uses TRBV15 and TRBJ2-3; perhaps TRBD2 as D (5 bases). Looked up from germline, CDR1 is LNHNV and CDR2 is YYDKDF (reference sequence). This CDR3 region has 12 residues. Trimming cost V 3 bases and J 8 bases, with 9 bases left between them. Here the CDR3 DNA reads TGTGCCACCAGCAGGACCGGGATTACGCAGTATTTT. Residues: CATSRTGITQYF. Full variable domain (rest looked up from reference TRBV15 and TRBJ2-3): DAMVIQNPRYQVTQFGKPVTLSCSQTLNHNVMYWYQQKSSQAPKLLFHYYDKDFNNEADTPDNFQSRRPNTSFCFLDIRSPGLGDTAMYLCATSRTGITQYFGPGTRLTVL.

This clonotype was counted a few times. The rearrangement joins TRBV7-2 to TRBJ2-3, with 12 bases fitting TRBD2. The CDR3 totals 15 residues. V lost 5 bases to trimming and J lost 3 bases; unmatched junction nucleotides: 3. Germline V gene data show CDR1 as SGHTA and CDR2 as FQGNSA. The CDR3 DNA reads TGTGCCAGCAGCATAGGACTAGCGGGAACAGATACGCAGTATTTT. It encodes CASSIGLAGTDTQYF.

CDR3 region: CASSLVWALSSYNEQFF. The CDR3 nucleotides read TGTGCCAGCAGCTTAGTCTGGGCGCTGAGCTCCTACAATGAGCAGTTCTTC. V and J are TRBV11-2 and TRBJ2-1; D is uncertain. Trimming took 1 base from V and 0 from J, leaving 13 bases between them. The germline CDR1 and CDR2 sequences are SGHAT and FQNNGV. The CDR3 is 17 residues long. The whole variable domain, filled in from reference TRBV11-2 and TRBJ2-1, reads EAGVAQSPRYKIIEKRQSVAFWCNPISGHATLYWYQQILGQGPKLLIQFQNNGVVDDSQLPKDRFSAERLKGVDSTLKIQPAKLEDSAVYLCASSLVWALSSYNEQFFGPGTRLTVL.